This TCR beta chain was identified during a study of T-cell reconstitution after alpha-beta-depleted transplantation in children. Unique molecular identifiers featured in how the TCRbeta library was prepared. TCRdb redid the calling of the PCR reads with MiXCR, one entry per CDR3 protein. The table shows under 20,000 distinct CDR3 sequences, with 10% to 15% occurring only once. This clonotype was detected ten times or more. The antigen is undetermined. In germline, CDR1 is DFQATT, CDR2 SNEGSKA (reference sequence). This CDR3 spans 15 amino acids. After removal of 5 bases from V and 4 bases from J, the junction contained 6 bases not matched to a gene. General study results and limits: T-cell numbers and diversity, one year after transplant, stemmed largely from T cells that were newly produced. TCRbeta diversity was high at day 60 in some patients (a result of surviving recipient T cells and thymic progenitors). Expanded clones from the graft, numbering several hundred, reportedly supplied alpha-beta T cells about two months after transplant.

Sequenced material: PBMCs, mostly from graft donor cells, taken 60 days after TCRalphabeta/CD19-depleted stem cell transplant. V is TRBV20-1 and J is TRBJ2-3, with 13 bases identical to TRBD2. This sequence was found in a female patient aged 2-9 years who had a stem cell transplant for congenital amegakaryocytic thrombocytopenia, so the T cells may come from the graft donor. The CDR3 nucleotides read TGCAGTGCTCTAAGGACTAGCGGGAGCGCAGATACGCAGTATTTT. Amino acid sequence: CSALRTSGSADTQYF.